The 27 T cell receptor beta chains below were found in one sample sequenced in a study of blood T cell repertoires in COVID-19. Sequencing was performed with immunoSEQ multiplex PCR; in TCRdb, only in-frame clones are kept and a portion is missing. The sample lists about 250,000 clones, about four fifths occurring once. Sequencing was carried out using peripheral blood. The receptor set was obtained from a woman aged 65 to 85 with acute or convalescent COVID-19.

V and J are TRBV2 and TRBJ2-3, with 15 bases that match TRBD2. The germline V gene has CDR1 SNHLY and CDR2 FYNNEI. The V segment lost 3 bases and the J segment 6 bases; nucleotides outside the gene matches: 7. CDR3 length: 17 residues. In nucleotides, the CDR3 is TGTGCCAGCAGTGACCAAGGACTAGCGGGGGGGCTCGATACGCAGTATTTT. Protein sequence: CASSDQGLAGGLDTQYF.

The rearrangement links TRBV21-1 to TRBJ1-5; whether TRBD1, the table's D call, matches the DNA was not checked. TRBV21-1 corresponds to a pseudogene. CDR3 length: 20 residues. In DNA, the CDR3 is TGTGCCAGCAGCAAAGAAAATACCGTCATAGGGGGCACGGAAAGTCAGCCCCAGCATTTT. Its translation is CASSKENTVIGGTESQPQHF.

V usage is TRBV18 and J usage is TRBJ1-2, with 7 positions matching TRBD1. The germline V gene encodes CDR1 KGHSH and CDR2 LQKENI. The CDR3 length is 13 residues. With 3 bases clipped from V and 4 bases from J, the junction kept 2 bases outside the gene matches. The CDR3 is CASSPSGGYGYTF. As DNA, the CDR3 is TGTGCCAGCTCACCCTCAGGGGGCTATGGCTACACCTTC.

The chain recombines TRBV4-3 with TRBJ1-3; D remains unclear. Germline assignment: CDR1 LGHNA and CDR2 YSLEER. The CDR3 is made up of 15 amino acids. Trimming left V 0 bases short and J 7 bases short, with 13 bases between. The chain's CDR3 is CASSQDRGGMNTIYF. The CDR3 DNA sequence: TGCGCCAGCAGCCAAGATAGAGGAGGGATGAACACCATATATTTT.

The V call is TRBV6-5, the J call TRBJ1-2; D not certain. Germline V gene data show CDR1 as MNHEY and CDR2 as SVGAGI. The CDR3 runs 13 residues. V lost 10 bases and J 3 bases, leaving 15 bases between the germline ends. The CDR3 here is CATYQAPDYGYTF. The CDR3 bases are TGTGCCACTTACCAGGCCCCCGACTATGGCTACACCTTC.

The V gene is TRBV30, the J gene TRBJ2-2; TRBD2 matches 13 bases. The CDR3 totals 15 residues. Per germline, CDR1 GTSNPN and CDR2 SVGIG (reference sequence). J was trimmed by 7 bases and V by 4 bases; bases with no gene match: 6. The CDR3 is CAWKTSGGAIGELFF. The CDR3, as DNA: TGTGCCTGGAAAACTAGCGGGGGGGCAATCGGGGAGCTGTTTTTT.

As DNA, the CDR3 is TGTGCCAGCAGCCACGAATACAGGGAGGGTCCTGAAGCTTTCTTT. It yields the protein CASSHEYREGPEAFF. The rearrangement links TRBV3-1 (or the pseudogene TRBV3-2) to TRBJ1-1; TRBD1 is a possible D gene (6 bases). Deletions cut 3 bases from V and 6 bases from J, with 17 bases between. There are 15 residues in the CDR3. Germline CDR1 and CDR2: LGHDT and YNNKEL (reference sequence).

The rearrangement links TRBV5-1 to TRBJ2-5; the D gene is possibly TRBD2 (5 bases). CDR1 SGHRS and CDR2 YFSETQ come from the germline V gene. This CDR3 has 15 amino acids. Deletions cut 5 bases from V and 5 bases from J, with 19 bases between. The CDR3 DNA reads TGCGCCAGCAGATCTTCAGGAGCCTCGGGGGAGACCCAGTACTTC. Translation gives CASRSSGASGETQYF. The full variable domain, with the rest looked up from reference TRBV5-1 and TRBJ2-5, is KAGVTQTPRYLIKTRGQQVTLSCSPISGHRSVSWYQQTPGQGLQFLFEYFSETQRNKGNFPGRFSGRQFSNSRSEMNVSTLELGDSALYLCASRSSGASGETQYFGPGTRLLVL.

In its sample, this clone was seen a few times. V gene TRBV24-1 combines with J gene TRBJ2-5; 8 bases are shared with TRBD2. J lost 5 bases, V lost 1 base, and 11 bases had no gene match. CDR1 and CDR2 (germline): KGHDR, SFDVKD. This CDR3 is 17 amino acids long. The CDR3, as DNA: TGTGCCACCAGTGATTTCCTACAGGGATCGGGAGGGGAGACCCAGTACTTC. This codes for CATSDFLQGSGGETQYF.

The chain is built from TRBV11-2 and TRBJ2-7; 7 bases map to TRBD1. CDR1 is SGHAT and CDR2 is FQNNGV in the germline V gene. The ends lost 5 bases at V and 0 bases at J; junction bases unmatched: 4. This CDR3 region has 14 residues. The CDR3 loop reads CASSAQGVSYEQYF. Here the CDR3 DNA reads TGTGCCAGCAGCGCCCAGGGGGTCTCCTACGAGCAGTACTTC.

V is TRBV10-3 and J is TRBJ1-3, with D possibly being TRBD1 (5 bases). The germline V gene encodes CDR1 ENHRY and CDR2 SYGVKD. The CDR3 loop spans 18 amino acids. V gave up 10 bases and J gave up 0 bases, with 25 bases separating them. The CDR3 nucleotides read TGTGCCACCGCCCGTTCATCGAACACAGGTACCTCTGGAAACACCATATATTTT. It translates to CATARSSNTGTSGNTIYF.

This chain uses TRBV13 with TRBJ1-3; no definite D call. Trimming stripped 4 bases from V and 3 bases from J, with 4 bases between. CDR1 and CDR2 (germline): PRHDT, FYEKMQ (reference sequence). CDR3 size: 12 residues. The CDR3 nucleotides read TGTGCCAGCAGCTACAGTGGAAACACCATATATTTT. Amino acids: CASSYSGNTIYF.

This chain links TRBV7-2 with TRBJ1-2; 9 nucleotides match TRBD1. Germline CDR1 is SGHTA and CDR2 is FQGNSA. CDR3 length: 14 amino acids. The V and J ends lost 5 bases and 2 bases, in that order; junction bases with no gene match: 3. This CDR3 is CASSTGTGNYGYTF. The CDR3 nucleotides read TGTGCCAGCAGCACGGGGACAGGGAACTATGGCTACACCTTC.

The V and J genes are TRBV7-2 and TRBJ2-1, with 9 bases fitting TRBD2. Germline loops: CDR1 SGHTA, CDR2 FQGNSA. CDR3 length equals 18 residues. J lost 0 bases, V lost 3 bases, and 9 bases had no gene match. The CDR3 nucleotides read TGTGCCAGCAGCTTTTCTCCGGGACTAGCAGCCTCCTACAATGAGCAGTTCTTC. It is translated as CASSFSPGLAASYNEQFF.

In this sample, this clone turned up a few times. The V gene is TRBV5-4, the J gene TRBJ1-1; 9 bases map to TRBD1. Trimming took 3 bases from V and 0 from J; bases not matched to a gene: 6. Germline loops: CDR1 SGHNT, CDR2 YYREEE (reference sequence). This CDR3 spans 16 amino acids. The CDR3 DNA is TGTGCCAGCAGCTCGGGACAGGGAGGGGTGAACACTGAAGCTTTCTTT. Amino acids: CASSSGQGGVNTEAFF. Together with reference TRBV5-4 and TRBJ1-1, the CDR3 gives the full variable domain: ETGVTQSPTHLIKTRGQQVTLRCSSQSGHNTVSWYQQALGQGPQFIFQYYREEENGRGNFPPRFSGLQFPNYSSELNVNALELDDSALYLCASSSGQGGVNTEAFFGQGTRLTVV.

V and J are TRBV5-5 and TRBJ1-2; D not resolved. V was trimmed by 0 bases and J by 4 bases, leaving 16 bases between them. The CDR3 contains 16 residues. Per germline, CDR1 SGHKS and CDR2 YYEKEE (reference sequence). The DNA for the CDR3 is TGTGCCAGCAGCTTGGATCGTCCGGGTGTGGGCTATGGCTACACCTTC. Residues: CASSLDRPGVGYGYTF.

The genes are TRBV9 and TRBJ2-7; D not certain. This CDR3 contains 14 residues. V lost 0 bases, J lost 2 bases, and 9 bases lay in between. Germline V gene sequence: CDR1 SGDLS, CDR2 YYNGEE. This CDR3 is CASSVEPHPYEQYF. The CDR3 DNA reads TGTGCCAGCAGCGTAGAGCCCCACCCCTACGAGCAGTACTTC. The full variable domain, in which reference TRBV9 and TRBJ2-7 provide the parts outside the CDR3, is DSGVTQTPKHLITATGQRVTLRCSPRSGDLSVYWYQQSLDQGLQFLIQYYNGEERAKGNILERFSAQQFPDLHSELNLSSLELGDSALYFCASSVEPHPYEQYFGPGTRLTVT.

J is TRBJ1-2 and V is TRBV12-3 or TRBV12-4; TRBD1 agrees at 7 bases. CDR3 length equals 13 residues. J lost 8 bases, V lost 3 bases, and 6 bases had no gene match. CDR3 protein: CASSFTGVSGYTF. The CDR3 DNA reads TGTGCCAGCAGTTTCACAGGGGTAAGCGGCTACACCTTC.

This CDR3 is CASSRDRDYGYTF. CDR3 DNA sequence: TGTGCCAGCAGCCGAGACAGGGACTATGGCTACACCTTC. The V and J genes are TRBV6-1 and TRBJ1-2; 7 nucleotides line up with TRBD1. The V gene end was trimmed by 6 bases and the J gene end by 3 bases; junction bases not matched to a gene: 4. The CDR3 loop spans 13 amino acids. Germline V gene lookup returns CDR1 MNHNS and CDR2 SASEGT.

The chain couples TRBV6-8 to TRBJ1-1; a weak D match, TRBD1 (5 bases). Trimming removed 1 base at V and 5 bases at J, with 8 bases between. This CDR3 has 13 amino acids. The germline gives CDR1 MNHGY, CDR2 SAAAGT. The CDR3 loop is CASSYFGGTEAFF. The CDR3, as DNA: TGTGCCAGCAGTTACTTCGGGGGTACTGAAGCTTTCTTT.

Only one count was recorded for this clone. This chain links TRBV6-2 or TRBV6-3 with TRBJ1-5; TRBD1 agrees at 7 bases. CDR1 MNHEY and CDR2 SVGEGT come from the germline V gene. The CDR3 totals 17 residues. Trimming cost V 2 bases and J 3 bases; bases outside gene matches: 10. CDR3 sequence reads: CASSYPLTGIINQPQHF. CDR3 sequence (DNA): TGTGCCAGCAGTTACCCCCTGACAGGGATTATCAATCAGCCCCAGCATTTT.

This chain connects TRBV5-6 to TRBJ1-4; D gene ambiguous. Trimming pared 1 base from V and 0 bases from J, leaving 4 bases between. The CDR3 extends over 14 amino acids. CDR1 and CDR2 from the germline V gene are SGHDT and YYEEEE. CDR3 nucleotide sequence: TGTGCCAGCAGCTTGCAGACAACTAATGAAAAACTGTTTTTT. Protein product: CASSLQTTNEKLFF.

The J gene is TRBJ2-4, the V gene TRBV27; 12 nucleotides match TRBD1. Trimming at V came to 3 bases and at J to 3 bases, leaving 9 bases not matched to a gene. The germline CDR1 and CDR2 sequences are MNHEY and SMNVEV (reference sequence). This CDR3 is built from 18 residues. The CDR3 spells CASSLPQGQGAHKNIQYF. CDR3 sequence (DNA): TGTGCCAGCAGTTTGCCTCAGGGACAGGGGGCGCACAAAAACATTCAGTACTTC.

The chain combines TRBV27 with TRBJ1-5; 7 bases line up with TRBD1. J was trimmed by 0 bases and V by 5 bases; bases with no gene match: 4. CDR3 length: 15 amino acids. The germline V gene has CDR1 MNHEY and CDR2 SMNVEV (reference sequence). The CDR3 here is CASSVGQDSNQPQHF. DNA of the CDR3: TGTGCCAGCAGTGTCGGACAGGATAGCAATCAGCCCCAGCATTTT.

This chain joins TRBV4-1 and TRBJ2-5; a weak D match, TRBD2 (7 bases). Trimming left V 2 bases short and J 4 bases short, with 14 bases between. Germline CDR1 MGHRA, CDR2 YSYEKL. The CDR3 length is 15 residues. The CDR3 reads CASSQFREGGETQYF. In DNA form, the CDR3 reads TGCGCCAGCAGCCAATTTAGGGAGGGGGGAGAGACCCAGTACTTC.

The chain recombines TRBV5-1 with TRBJ2-2; TRBD2 matches 7 bases. This CDR3 is 15 amino acids long. Trimming cost V 7 bases and J 5 bases; bases outside gene matches: 11. Germline V gives CDR1 SGHRS, CDR2 YFSETQ. The CDR3 DNA is TGCGCCAGCCGTTTCGTCTGGGAGGGGACCGGGGAGCTGTTTTTT. Translation gives CASRFVWEGTGELFF.

This chain joins TRBV4-1 and TRBJ2-3; the D is unclear. From germline, CDR1 is MGHRA and CDR2 YSYEKL. Trimming cost V 0 bases and J 2 bases, with 9 bases left between them. The CDR3 runs 15 residues. The CDR3 DNA sequence: TGCGCCAGCAGCCAAGACACTACACTCACAGATACGCAGTATTTT. Translated, it gives CASSQDTTLTDTQYF.